Listed here is a single T cell receptor beta chain. The junction does not match germline at one end; this may be a read error. RNA was extracted and reverse transcribed into cDNA as the sequencing template. Data came from immunoSEQ multiplex PCR; TCRdb stores just in-frame clones and leaves some out. Of 110,000 to 150,000 clones in the sample, around 58% are singletons; the top ten hold about 6.8%. PBMCs, the starting material, were the source of sorted CD4+ and CD8+ T cells. The sample is drawn from a study of CD8+ T cells in alopecia areata. Study-level information: Each day, treated patients took oral tofacitinib twice, at 5 to 10 mg per dose.

The CDR3 is 16 amino acids. The germline CDR1 and CDR2 sequences are SEHNR and FQNEAQ (reference sequence). The receptor was derived from a human donor with alopecia areata. The chain recombines TRBV7-9 with TRBJ2-2; 9 bases agree with TRBD1. The material sequenced was CD4+ T cells sorted from blood, taken at week 0. In nucleotides, the CDR3 is TGCGCCAGCAGCCGCGCGTACAGGGGGCGCACCGGGGAGCTGTTTTTT. It translates to CASSRAYRGRTGELFF.